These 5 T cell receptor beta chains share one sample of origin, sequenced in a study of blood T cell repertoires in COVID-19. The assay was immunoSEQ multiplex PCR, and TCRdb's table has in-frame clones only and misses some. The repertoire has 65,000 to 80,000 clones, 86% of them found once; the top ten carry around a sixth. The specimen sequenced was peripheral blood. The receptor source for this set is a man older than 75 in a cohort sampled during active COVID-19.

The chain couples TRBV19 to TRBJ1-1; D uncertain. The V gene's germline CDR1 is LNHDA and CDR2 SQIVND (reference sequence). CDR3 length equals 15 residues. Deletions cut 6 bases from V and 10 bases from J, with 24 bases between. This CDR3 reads CASRENEVRFARAFF. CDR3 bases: TGTGCCAGTAGAGAAAACGAGGTGAGGTTTGCACGAGCTTTCTTT.

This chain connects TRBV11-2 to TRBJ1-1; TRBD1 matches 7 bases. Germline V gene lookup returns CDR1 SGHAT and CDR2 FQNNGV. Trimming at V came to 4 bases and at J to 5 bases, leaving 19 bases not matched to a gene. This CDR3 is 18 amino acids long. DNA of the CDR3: TGTGCCAGCAGCTCCGCTTACAGGGGAAAGACAAAGGCGACTGAAGCTTTCTTT. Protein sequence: CASSSAYRGKTKATEAFF.

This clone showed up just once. As DNA, the CDR3 is TGTGCCAGCTCAACCGCGGGGGGATTTGATTCACCCCTCCACTTT. Protein: CASSTAGGFDSPLHF. The rearrangement uses TRBV18 and TRBJ1-6; perhaps TRBD1 as D (5 bases). Trimming stripped 5 bases from V and 8 bases from J, with 16 bases between. The CDR3 loop spans 15 amino acids. Per the germline V gene, CDR1 is KGHSH and CDR2 is LQKENI.

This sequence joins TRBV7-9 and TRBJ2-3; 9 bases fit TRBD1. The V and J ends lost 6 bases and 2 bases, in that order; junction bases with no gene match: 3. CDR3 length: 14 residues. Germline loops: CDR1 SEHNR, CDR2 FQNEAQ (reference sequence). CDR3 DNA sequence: TGTGCCAGCAGATGGGACAGGGCCACAGATACGCAGTATTTT. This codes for CASRWDRATDTQYF.

The CDR3 region has the DNA TGTGCCAGCAGCCCCCGGTCGCCGGACAGTTATAGCAATCAGCCCCAGCATTTT. Protein product: CASSPRSPDSYSNQPQHF. The rearrangement uses TRBV7-8 and TRBJ1-5, with D perhaps matching TRBD1 (6 bases). V was shortened by 5 bases and J by 0 bases, with 20 bases between the two germline ends. The length of the CDR3 is 18 residues. Germline loops: CDR1 SGHVS, CDR2 FQNEAQ.